These 26 T cell receptor beta chains were all obtained from the same sample, sequenced in a study of T cell responses to AZD1222 COVID-19 vaccine. Profiled with immunoSEQ multiplex PCR; TCRdb holds only in-frame clones, not every one. The sample carries 75,000 to 100,000 clones, roughly 88% recorded once. Sequences were derived from peripheral blood, sampled on day 0 of MenACWY control vaccination. The receptors were gathered from an adult in good health.

The chain links TRBV18 to TRBJ1-3, with D perhaps matching TRBD1 (5 bases). The CDR3 spans 15 residues. The ends were cut back, 0 bases at V and 4 bases at J, with 10 bases in the middle. Looked up from germline, CDR1 is KGHSH and CDR2 is LQKENI. This CDR3 is CASSPPWGSGNTIYF. CDR3 nucleotide sequence: TGTGCCAGCTCACCACCGTGGGGGTCCGGAAACACCATATATTTT.

Only one count was recorded for this clone. Other DNA sequences from this sample encode an identical CDR3 as well. This chain connects TRBV11-3 to TRBJ1-1; 7 nucleotides match TRBD1. J was trimmed by 1 base and V by 5 bases; bases with no gene match: 4. CDR1 and CDR2 from the germline V gene are SGHNT and YENEEA. There are 14 residues in the CDR3. CDR3 sequence: CASSRQGPNTEAFF. DNA of the CDR3: TGTGCCAGCAGCCGACAGGGACCGAACACTGAAGCTTTCTTT.

The chain links TRBV19 to TRBJ1-2, with D tentatively TRBD1 (5 bases). Trimming removed 10 bases from V and 4 bases from J, with 16 bases in between. This CDR3 spans 13 amino acids. Germline V CDR1 and CDR2: LNHDA, SQIVND (reference sequence). In nucleotides, the CDR3 is TGTGCCACCCTGGACACCACCTCCTATGGCTACACCTTC. Its protein product is CATLDTTSYGYTF. The complete variable domain, with remaining parts taken from reference TRBV19 and TRBJ1-2, reads DGGITQSPKYLFRKEGQNVTLSCEQNLNHDAMYWYRQDPGQGLRLIYYSQIVNDFQKGDIAEGYSVSREKKESFPLTVTSAQKNPTAFYLCATLDTTSYGYTFGSGTRLTVV.

There are a few counts of this clone. This specimen includes other DNA sequences encoding the same CDR3. The CDR3 region has the DNA TGCGCCAGCAGCCAAGACCGGACAGTAGGAAATGAAAAACTGTTTTTT. Protein: CASSQDRTVGNEKLFF. This sequence joins TRBV4-3 and TRBJ1-4; D may be TRBD1 (6 bases). Per the germline V gene, CDR1 is LGHNA and CDR2 is YSLEER. Trimming left V 0 bases short and J 5 bases short, with 13 bases between. The CDR3 spans 16 residues.

The genes are TRBV3-1 (or the pseudogene TRBV3-2) and TRBJ2-1; 7 positions match TRBD2. The trim removed 2 bases at V and 3 bases at J, leaving 7 bases unmatched. From germline, CDR1 is LGHDT and CDR2 YNNKEL (reference sequence). This CDR3 spans 16 amino acids. The CDR3: CASSQNSGSRYNEQFF. The CDR3 DNA sequence: TGTGCCAGCAGCCAAAATAGCGGGTCGCGCTACAATGAGCAGTTCTTC.

The J gene is TRBJ2-7, the V gene TRBV7-8, with 7 positions matching TRBD1. J was trimmed by 0 bases and V by 5 bases; bases with no gene match: 7. Germline V gives CDR1 SGHVS, CDR2 FQNEAQ. The CDR3 runs to 15 residues. CDR3 nucleotide sequence: TGTGCCAGCAGCACCCTGGGACAGAGCTCCTACGAGCAGTACTTC. Amino acids: CASSTLGQSSYEQYF.

The chain carries TRBV3-1 (or the pseudogene TRBV3-2) and TRBJ1-6, with 8 bases lining up with TRBD1. CDR1 LGHDT and CDR2 YNNKEL come from the germline V gene (reference sequence). V shed 1 base, J shed 9 bases, and the junction held 8 bases outside the gene matches. The CDR3 has 16 residues. The CDR3 DNA sequence: TGTGCCAGCAGCCAAGGCTTCGGGCAGGGGGCTTCACCCCTCCACTTT. Translated, it gives CASSQGFGQGASPLHF.

The chain recombines TRBV3-1 (or the pseudogene TRBV3-2) with TRBJ1-2; D is possibly TRBD1 (6 bases). The CDR3 contains 14 residues. Germline CDR1 LGHDT, CDR2 YNNKEL (reference sequence). V lost 1 base and J 7 bases, leaving 13 bases between the germline ends. CDR3 loop: CASSQGTGLGGYTF. The CDR3 nucleotides are TGTGCCAGCAGCCAAGGTACAGGGTTGGGTGGCTACACCTTC.

The chain couples TRBV28 to TRBJ2-3; 12 nucleotides align to TRBD2. The CDR3 is 15 residues long. Per the germline V gene, CDR1 is MDHEN and CDR2 is SYDVKM. V shed 3 bases, J shed 4 bases, and the junction held 2 bases outside the gene matches. The CDR3 DNA sequence: TGTGCCAGCAGTTTCGCTAGCGGGGGGGCAGATACGCAGTATTTT. Protein: CASSFASGGADTQYF.

The rearrangement links TRBV6-5 to TRBJ1-6, with 7 positions matching TRBD1. Germline CDR1 reads MNHEY; CDR2 reads SVGAGI. The trim removed 6 bases at V and 5 bases at J, leaving 4 bases unmatched. There are 14 residues in the CDR3. The CDR3 nucleotides are TGTGCCAGCAGCAGGGGGGGAAATAATTCACCCCTCCACTTT. Amino acids: CASSRGGNNSPLHF.

This chain connects TRBV28 to TRBJ1-2; maybe TRBD1 (5 bases). V lost 4 bases, J lost 8 bases, and 17 bases lay in between. CDR3 length: 14 amino acids. Germline assignment: CDR1 MDHEN and CDR2 SYDVKM. CDR3 sequence: CASSSKGADSGYTF. The CDR3 DNA reads as TGTGCCAGCAGTTCAAAAGGGGCGGACTCCGGCTACACCTTC.

V usage is TRBV30 and J usage is TRBJ2-7, with TRBD2 as a possible D gene (5 bases). The V gene lost 5 bases and the J gene lost 6 bases, with 14 bases spanning the gap. The CDR3 has 12 amino acids. The germline V gene has CDR1 GTSNPN and CDR2 SVGIG (reference sequence). The CDR3 reads CAWALSGIEQYF. CDR3 nucleotides: TGTGCCTGGGCCCTTTCCGGGATCGAGCAGTACTTC.

The chain couples TRBV30 to TRBJ1-1; D is unresolved. The V and J ends lost 1 base and 6 bases respectively, with 18 bases between them. This CDR3 comprises 15 residues. CDR1 and CDR2 from the germline V gene are GTSNPN and SVGIG (reference sequence). The CDR3 DNA is TGTGCCTGGAGTGGAGGGCCACCGGTCGTCGCTGAAGCTTTCTTT. Its protein is CAWSGGPPVVAEAFF. The whole variable domain, filled in from reference TRBV30 and TRBJ1-1, reads SQTIHQWPATLVQPVGSPLSLECTVEGTSNPNLYWYRQAAGRGLQLLFYSVGIGQISSEVPQNLSASRPQDRQFILSSKKLLLSDSGFYLCAWSGGPPVVAEAFFGQGTRLTVV.

The chain links TRBV25-1 to TRBJ1-1; 8 positions match TRBD1. Trimming took 6 bases from V and 4 from J; bases not matched to a gene: 7. Germline loops: CDR1 MGHDK, CDR2 SYGVNS. CDR3 length equals 14 residues. The CDR3 loop is CASRPRTGTTEAFF. The CDR3 DNA follows: TGTGCCAGCAGGCCCAGGACAGGGACCACTGAAGCTTTCTTT.

This clone has just a few counts. The chain couples TRBV15 to TRBJ1-4; D ambiguous. CDR1 LNHNV and CDR2 YYDKDF come from the germline V gene (reference sequence). This CDR3 spans 13 amino acids. V was shortened by 8 bases and J by 5 bases, with 12 bases between the two germline ends. CDR3 nucleotide sequence: TGTGCCACCGCAGAGGTGGAGAATGAAAAACTGTTTTTT. Its translation: CATAEVENEKLFF.

The chain uses TRBV7-7 and TRBJ2-5; TRBD2 matches 10 bases. The V and J ends lost 1 base and 4 bases, in that order; junction bases with no gene match: 6. The germline V gene has CDR1 SSHAT and CDR2 FNYEAQ (reference sequence). This CDR3 has 16 residues. The CDR3 nucleotides are TGTGCCAGCAGCTTAGAGCGAGCGGGGGGGCGAGAGACCCAGTACTTC. Residues: CASSLERAGGRETQYF.

The chain couples TRBV5-1 to TRBJ2-2; D ambiguous. The CDR3 is 15 amino acids. From germline, CDR1 is SGHRS and CDR2 YFSETQ. Trimming removed 4 bases from V and 1 base from J, with 11 bases in between. This CDR3 is CASSEAEKNTGELFF. The CDR3 nucleotides are TGCGCCAGCAGCGAAGCAGAAAAGAACACCGGGGAGCTGTTTTTT.

The chain combines TRBV19 with TRBJ1-2; weak D call: TRBD1 (5 bases). Trimming removed 1 base at V and 4 bases at J, with 10 bases between. Germline V gene data show CDR1 as LNHDA and CDR2 as SQIVND (reference sequence). The CDR3 consists of 14 residues. The chain's CDR3 is CASSIAPGSYGYTF. CDR3 nucleotides: TGTGCCAGTAGTATAGCCCCAGGGTCCTATGGCTACACCTTC.

This clone has a single count. The V call is TRBV7-9, the J call TRBJ1-6; no clear D gene. Trimming took 5 bases from V and 8 from J, leaving 10 bases between them. The CDR3 has 13 amino acids. Germline lookup yields CDR1 SEHNR and CDR2 FQNEAQ (reference sequence). The CDR3 nucleotides read TGTGCCAGCAGCCCCGGGCCCGATTCACCCCTCCACTTT. This encodes CASSPGPDSPLHF.

V gene TRBV4-1 combines with J gene TRBJ1-2; D not resolved. The CDR3 totals 15 residues. The germline V gene encodes CDR1 MGHRA and CDR2 YSYEKL. V lost 4 bases, J lost 0 bases, and 12 bases lay in between. The CDR3 is CASSPHSYSNYGYTF. CDR3 bases: TGCGCCAGCAGCCCCCACAGCTACTCTAACTATGGCTACACCTTC.

The chain recombines TRBV12-1 with TRBJ1-2; TRBD1, as called in the table, went unchecked against the DNA. TRBV12-1 is a recognized pseudogene. This CDR3 spans 14 amino acids. CDR3 nucleotides: TGTGCCAGCAGCGCCGACAGATTTAACTATGGCTACACCTTC. Protein sequence: CASSADRFNYGYTF.

The rearrangement uses TRBV7-9 and TRBJ2-1; D possibly uses TRBD1 or TRBD2 (6 bases each). The V and J ends lost 0 bases and 9 bases respectively, with 12 bases between them. Germline-derived CDR1 and CDR2 are SEHNR and FQNEAQ (reference sequence). The CDR3 length is 14 residues. CDR3 residues: CASSLAGGPIEQFF. The CDR3 DNA reads as TGTGCCAGCAGCTTAGCGGGGGGCCCGATTGAGCAGTTCTTC.

CDR3 in amino acids: CSAREVDTQYF. In DNA form, the CDR3 reads TGCAGTGCTAGAGAAGTAGATACGCAGTATTTT. This rearrangement joins TRBV20-1 to TRBJ2-3; D unclear. Germline V lookup: CDR1 DFQATT, CDR2 SNEGSKA (reference sequence). The CDR3 is 11 residues long. Trimming stripped 0 bases from V and 5 bases from J, with 3 bases between.

The rearrangement uses TRBV25-1 and TRBJ2-7, with a weak D call TRBD1 (6 bases). Germline V gives CDR1 MGHDK, CDR2 SYGVNS. V was shortened by 6 bases and J by 0 bases, with 9 bases between the two germline ends. This CDR3 contains 13 residues. CDR3 protein: CASSRDNSYEQYF. In nucleotides, the CDR3 is TGTGCCAGCAGCAGGGACAACTCCTACGAGCAGTACTTC.

DNA for the CDR3: TGTGCCAGCAGCTTAGATGAAAGGGGGGCTGAAGCTTTCTTT. It yields the protein CASSLDERGAEAFF. The J gene is TRBJ1-1, the V gene TRBV11-3; perhaps TRBD1 as D (6 bases). Germline-derived CDR1 and CDR2 are SGHNT and YENEEA. The CDR3 runs 14 residues. V lost 0 bases to trimming and J lost 6 bases, with 11 bases between them. The full variable domain, in which reference TRBV11-3 and TRBJ1-1 provide the parts outside the CDR3, is EAGVVQSPRYKIIEKKQPVAFWCNPISGHNTLYWYLQNLGQGPELLIRYENEEAVDDSQLPKDRFSAERLKGVDSTLKIQPAELGDSAVYLCASSLDERGAEAFFGQGTRLTVV.

The gene calls are TRBV7-9 and TRBJ2-7; D perhaps matches TRBD1 (6 bases). The CDR3 is made up of 15 amino acids. With 5 bases removed from V and 3 bases from J, the gap between germline ends came to 17 bases. CDR1 is SEHNR, CDR2 FQNEAQ, per germline (reference sequence). CDR3 region: CASSPARDNHYEQYF. The CDR3 nucleotides read TGTGCCAGCAGCCCAGCCCGGGACAATCACTACGAGCAGTACTTC.